The next 30 T cell receptor beta chains were all read from a single sample in a study of shared clonotypes between healthy human individuals. Generated by immunoSEQ multiplex PCR, the TCRdb table keeps only in-frame clones and is missing some. The sample consists of about 1 million clones, roughly 70% of them appearing once. The source material was memory CD4+ T cells sorted from blood. Subset reported: CD45RA-negative fraction. The receptors come from a man between 18 and 35 years old in good health.

This sequence joins TRBV7-3 and TRBJ2-7; TRBD2 matches at 14 bases. This CDR3 has 15 amino acids. Germline V gene sequence: CDR1 SGHTA, CDR2 FQGTGA. J was trimmed by 5 bases and V by 8 bases; bases with no gene match: 8. In nucleotides, the CDR3 is TGTGCCAGCGGCCTCCTGGGACTAGCGGGGGACGAGCAGTACTTC. Its protein product is CASGLLGLAGDEQYF.

The V call is TRBV7-3, the J call TRBJ2-1; TRBD2 matches 8 bases. CDR1 is SGHTA and CDR2 is FQGTGA in the germline V gene. The V segment lost 1 base and the J segment 9 bases; nucleotides outside the gene matches: 8. The CDR3 has 15 amino acids. The DNA of the CDR3 is TGTGCCAGCAGCTTAAATATAGCGGGGCTTGGTGAGCAGTTCTTC. It translates to CASSLNIAGLGEQFF.

The chain couples TRBV5-1 to TRBJ1-1; a weak D match, TRBD1 (5 bases). The CDR3 extends over 15 amino acids. The germline gives CDR1 SGHRS, CDR2 YFSETQ. The V end was cut by 0 bases, the J end by 1 base, with 10 bases between. The CDR3 sequence is CASSLANGGNTEAFF. CDR3 nucleotides: TGCGCCAGCAGCTTGGCTAACGGGGGGAACACTGAAGCTTTCTTT.

The chain recombines TRBV23-1 with TRBJ1-6, with a possible D match to TRBD1 (6 bases). TRBV23-1 counts as an open reading frame of uncertain function. This CDR3 is built from 14 residues. The germline V and J ends were trimmed by 4 bases and 7 bases, with 11 bases remaining between them. CDR3 sequence (DNA): TGCGCCAGCAGTCCTGACGGACAGAATTCACCCCTCCACTTT. Residues: CASSPDGQNSPLHF.

The V call is TRBV10-3, the J call TRBJ1-1; TRBD1 is a possible D gene (6 bases). CDR3 size: 15 residues. The germline V gene encodes CDR1 ENHRY and CDR2 SYGVKD. Deletions cut 3 bases from V and 4 bases from J, with 15 bases between. DNA of the CDR3: TGTGCCATCAGTGACCTGGGAGGGGGGGGCACTGAAGCTTTCTTT. It codes for CAISDLGGGGTEAFF.

About this clone: The sample contains more than one DNA sequence encoding this CDR3. The rearrangement joins TRBV5-8 to TRBJ1-1, with D possibly being TRBD1 (6 bases). V was clipped by 0 bases and J by 1 base, with 16 bases between them. Per germline, CDR1 SGHTS and CDR2 YDEGEE. The CDR3 is 17 residues long. The DNA for the CDR3 is TGTGCCAGCAGCTTGGGGGACAACCCGAGGCGGAACACTGAAGCTTTCTTT. Encoded protein: CASSLGDNPRRNTEAFF.

The chain joins TRBV6-5 to TRBJ1-6; D is possibly TRBD1 (6 bases). The germline V gene has CDR1 MNHEY and CDR2 SVGAGI. The CDR3 runs 14 residues. With 4 bases removed from V and 8 bases from J, the gap between germline ends came to 12 bases. The CDR3 bases are TGTGCCAGCAGTTTCGGAGGGGGGGATTCACCCCTCCACTTT. Translated, it gives CASSFGGGDSPLHF.

Turning to this clone: A much larger clonotype is one base distant, so this may be a read error. This chain connects TRBV28 to TRBJ2-7; D not certain. CDR1 and CDR2 from the germline V gene are MDHEN and SYDVKM. CDR3 length equals 15 residues. The V gene lost 8 bases and the J gene lost 4 bases, with 21 bases spanning the gap. CDR3 region: CASHSLGIARYEQYF. Here the CDR3 DNA reads TGTGCCAGCCATTCTCTGGGGATCGCGCGTTACGAGCAGTACTTC.

For this clone: Other nucleotide sequences in the sample specify the same CDR3. V and J are TRBV11-3 and TRBJ2-2; D unresolved. The CDR3 covers 13 residues. CDR1 is SGHNT and CDR2 is YENEEA in the germline V gene. Trimming stripped 1 base from V and 5 bases from J, with 5 bases between. The CDR3 DNA sequence: TGTGCCAGCAGCTTAGCGGCGACCGGGGAGCTGTTTTTT. Translating it yields CASSLAATGELFF.

The table lists this clone with a few counts. A much larger clone is a single base away; this may be a read error. The same CDR3 also results from other DNA sequences found in this sample. The chain uses TRBV6-1 and TRBJ2-3; 8 bases agree with TRBD1. Looked up from germline, CDR1 is MNHNS and CDR2 is SASEGT. This CDR3 spans 15 amino acids. V shed 5 bases, J shed 0 bases, and the junction held 4 bases outside the gene matches. DNA for the CDR3: TGTGCCAGCAGTTTGGGACAGGTTAGCACAGATACGCAGTATTTT. Translating it yields CASSLGQVSTDTQYF.

The chain couples TRBV19 to TRBJ2-7; D is possibly TRBD1 (6 bases). The V gene's germline CDR1 is LNHDA and CDR2 SQIVND (reference sequence). V was clipped by 3 bases and J by 3 bases, with 15 bases between them. The length of the CDR3 is 15 residues. CDR3 DNA: TGTGCCAGTAGTATCACCCGGACAGCACTCTACGAGCAGTACTTC. This codes for CASSITRTALYEQYF.

The chain couples TRBV25-1 to TRBJ2-7; D is perhaps TRBD2 (6 bases). CDR1 and CDR2 (germline): MGHDK, SYGVNS. Trimming cost V 2 bases and J 4 bases, with 15 bases left between them. This CDR3 is 15 amino acids long. The CDR3: CASSEGTGTQYEQYF. The CDR3 nucleotides read TGTGCCAGCAGTGAAGGCACCGGGACTCAGTACGAGCAGTACTTC.

This clone was picked up a small number of times. The chain couples TRBV5-1 to TRBJ1-1; possible D gene TRBD1, 5 bases. Trimming shortened V by 3 bases and J by 5 bases, and 14 bases separated the two germline ends. Germline V gene data show CDR1 as SGHRS and CDR2 as YFSETQ. CDR3 length: 14 residues. CDR3 sequence reads: CASSSLPGRTEAFF. In DNA form, the CDR3 reads TGCGCCAGCAGCTCGCTTCCGGGGCGGACTGAAGCTTTCTTT.

The chain has TRBV5-1 and TRBJ2-1; D unclear. Trimming took off 1 base at V and 1 base at J, with 9 bases between the two ends. The CDR3 is 15 amino acids. The V gene's germline CDR1 is SGHRS and CDR2 YFSETQ. Here the CDR3 reads CASSLNGESYNEQFF. The CDR3 bases are TGCGCCAGCAGCTTGAATGGAGAATCCTACAATGAGCAGTTCTTC. Supplemented by reference TRBV5-1 and TRBJ2-1, the full variable domain reads KAGVTQTPRYLIKTRGQQVTLSCSPISGHRSVSWYQQTPGQGLQFLFEYFSETQRNKGNFPGRFSGRQFSNSRSEMNVSTLELGDSALYLCASSLNGESYNEQFFGPGTRLTVL.

The J gene is TRBJ2-1, the V gene TRBV28; 9 nucleotides match TRBD2. There are 15 residues in the CDR3. After removal of 7 bases from V and 3 bases from J, the junction contained 7 bases not matched to a gene. Germline CDR1 and CDR2: MDHEN and SYDVKM. The chain's CDR3 is CASTQGGGGYNEQFF. The CDR3 DNA reads as TGTGCCAGCACCCAAGGCGGGGGGGGCTACAATGAGCAGTTCTTC.

This sequence joins TRBV5-5 and TRBJ2-7, with TRBD1 as a possible D gene (5 bases). The germline V and J ends were trimmed by 3 bases and 2 bases, with 12 bases remaining between them. Germline CDR1 is SGHKS and CDR2 is YYEKEE (reference sequence). The CDR3 consists of 14 residues. CDR3 region: CASSYKTEAYEQYF. The CDR3 coding sequence is TGTGCCAGCAGCTACAAGACAGAAGCCTACGAGCAGTACTTC. The whole variable domain, remainder taken from reference TRBV5-5 and TRBJ2-7, is DAGVTQSPTHLIKTRGQQVTLRCSPISGHKSVSWYQQVLGQGPQFIFQYYEKEERGRGNFPDRFSARQFPNYSSELNVNALLLGDSALYLCASSYKTEAYEQYFGPGTRLTVT.

As for this clone: One end of the junction varies from germline; a read error may be responsible. The rearrangement links TRBV5-6 to TRBJ1-4, with D possibly TRBD1 on 5 matching bases. Germline V gene data show CDR1 as SGHDT and CDR2 as YYEEEE. The CDR3 loop spans 12 amino acids. DNA of the CDR3: TGTGTCAGCAGCTTGGTCGACAGCTCTCCCGACTTT. Encoded protein: CVSSLVDSSPDF.

The chain couples TRBV4-3 to TRBJ2-1, with no clear D. The CDR3 has 15 residues. Germline CDR1 is LGHNA and CDR2 is YSLEER. The V end lost 0 bases, the J end lost 9 bases, and 15 bases lay between the germline ends. The CDR3 coding sequence is TGCGCCAGCAGCCAAGAAGGGAACAGCGCGAGTGAGCAGTTCTTC. Its protein is CASSQEGNSASEQFF.

This clone has a handful of counts. This chain uses TRBV15 with TRBJ2-3; tentative D call: TRBD1 (6 bases). Per the germline V gene, CDR1 is LNHNV and CDR2 is YYDKDF (reference sequence). CDR3 length: 17 residues. V dropped 3 bases and J dropped 2 bases, with 18 bases sitting between them. DNA for the CDR3: TGTGCCACCAGCAGCGGCTCCGGGACACCGTTCACAGATACGCAGTATTTT. It specifies CATSSGSGTPFTDTQYF.

The chain has TRBV7-2 and TRBJ2-3; D is unresolved. V was clipped by 3 bases and J by 3 bases, with 7 bases between them. CDR3 size: 13 residues. The V gene's germline CDR1 is SGHTA and CDR2 FQGNSA. The CDR3: CASSFTKTDTQYF. The CDR3 DNA sequence: TGTGCCAGCAGCTTCACTAAGACAGATACGCAGTATTTT.

The rearrangement links TRBV5-4 to TRBJ2-4, with 8 bases lining up with TRBD1. Unmatched junction bases numbered 2, after V lost 3 bases and J lost 6 bases. This CDR3 contains 13 residues. CDR1 is SGHNT, CDR2 YYREEE, per germline (reference sequence). The CDR3 loop reads CASSSGQGNIQYF. In nucleotides, the CDR3 is TGTGCCAGCAGCTCAGGACAGGGAAACATTCAGTACTTC.

CDR3 sequence: CASSEDTGSPLHF. CDR3 nucleotides: TGCGCCAGCAGCGAAGATACTGGTTCACCCCTCCACTTT. This sequence joins TRBV5-1 and TRBJ1-6; D unresolved. CDR1 SGHRS and CDR2 YFSETQ come from the germline V gene. Trimming took 4 bases from V and 9 from J, leaving 11 bases between them. The CDR3 is 13 amino acids. The complete variable domain, with remaining parts taken from reference TRBV5-1 and TRBJ1-6, reads KAGVTQTPRYLIKTRGQQVTLSCSPISGHRSVSWYQQTPGQGLQFLFEYFSETQRNKGNFPGRFSGRQFSNSRSEMNVSTLELGDSALYLCASSEDTGSPLHFGNGTRLTVT.

This chain joins TRBV30 and TRBJ1-1; D is perhaps TRBD1 (5 bases). CDR3 length equals 14 residues. Germline assignment: CDR1 GTSNPN and CDR2 SVGIG (reference sequence). The ends were cut back, 4 bases at V and 0 bases at J, with 12 bases in the middle. This chain's CDR3 is CAWTRTRMNTEAFF. CDR3 DNA: TGTGCCTGGACACGGACACGGATGAACACTGAAGCTTTCTTT.

The CDR3 loop is CATSRGSGQGSNQPQHF. The CDR3 DNA is TGTGCCACCAGCAGAGGGTCGGGACAGGGGAGCAATCAGCCCCAGCATTTT. The J gene is TRBJ1-5, the V gene TRBV15; 10 bases agree with TRBD1. Losses at the gene ends were 1 base for V and 1 base for J; bases not matched to a gene: 4. Per the germline V gene, CDR1 is LNHNV and CDR2 is YYDKDF (reference sequence). The CDR3 is made up of 17 amino acids.

The rearrangement links TRBV7-8 to TRBJ2-5, with no clear D. Per germline, CDR1 SGHVS and CDR2 FQNEAQ. V dropped 0 bases and J dropped 5 bases, with 4 bases sitting between them. The CDR3 totals 12 residues. The CDR3 sequence: CASSLALETQYF. The CDR3 DNA follows: TGTGCCAGCAGCTTAGCGCTGGAGACCCAGTACTTC.

V gene TRBV6-1 combines with J gene TRBJ2-7; D not certain. The germline V gene has CDR1 MNHNS and CDR2 SASEGT. Trimming left V 3 bases short and J 4 bases short, with 13 bases between. The CDR3 totals 14 residues. DNA of the CDR3: TGTGCCAGCAGTGATAGAGACCCTTCATACGAGCAGTACTTC. Translated, it gives CASSDRDPSYEQYF.

V is TRBV18 and J is TRBJ2-7; D unresolved. Germline CDR1 KGHSH, CDR2 LQKENI. The CDR3 extends over 13 amino acids. Trimming pared 6 bases from V and 5 bases from J, leaving 14 bases between. The DNA for the CDR3 is TGTGCCAGCTCCCCCGGCACAATAAACGAGCAGTACTTC. This translates into CASSPGTINEQYF.

This chain joins TRBV18 and TRBJ2-5, with D maybe TRBD1 (5 bases). The CDR3 is 15 amino acids. The germline V and J ends were trimmed by 1 base and 7 bases, with 16 bases remaining between them. CDR1 KGHSH and CDR2 LQKENI come from the germline V gene. The CDR3 DNA sequence: TGTGCCAGCTCACCACTCGACAGTAAGGCCTGGACCCAGTACTTC. This encodes CASSPLDSKAWTQYF.

V is TRBV6-6 and J is TRBJ1-5, with a tentative D call TRBD1 (5 bases). The CDR3 consists of 14 residues. Germline-derived CDR1 and CDR2 are MNHNY and SVGAGI (reference sequence). Trimming pared 10 bases from V and 5 bases from J, leaving 18 bases between. The DNA of the CDR3 is TGTGCCACCGTTAAACTCAGGGACTATCAGCCCCAGCATTTT. Its protein product is CATVKLRDYQPQHF.

The chain couples TRBV6-1 to TRBJ1-5; 7 bases align to TRBD1. The junction had 6 bases not matched to a gene; V was cut back by 4 bases and J by 6 bases. The CDR3 covers 14 residues. Germline CDR1 is MNHNS and CDR2 is SASEGT. CDR3 amino acids: CASSGGQFGQPQHF. In DNA, the CDR3 is TGTGCCAGCAGTGGGGGACAGTTCGGTCAGCCCCAGCATTTT.